The next 9 T cell receptor beta chains were all read from a single sample in a study of blood T cell repertoires in COVID-19. TCRdb's table, derived via immunoSEQ multiplex PCR, lists solely in-frame clones and lacks some. Of 70,000 to 75,000 clones detected, 90% appear once; the ten largest clones hold under 6.5%. Specimen: peripheral blood. These receptor sequences come from a young woman with acute or convalescent COVID-19.

This clone has more than one count but fewer than ten. The V and J genes are TRBV10-1 and TRBJ2-1; 11 nucleotides agree with TRBD2. This CDR3 is 16 amino acids long. V lost 0 bases, J lost 10 bases, and 8 bases stayed unmatched. Germline V gene lookup returns CDR1 WNHNN and CDR2 SYGVQD (reference sequence). The CDR3 DNA reads TGCGCCAGCAGTGAGTCGCGGTTAATAGCGGGGGGGGAGCAGTTCTTC. This gives the protein CASSESRLIAGGEQFF.

The chain is built from TRBV7-9 and TRBJ1-4; 12 nucleotides line up with TRBD1. V lost 5 bases to trimming and J lost 3 bases; unmatched junction nucleotides: 7. In germline, CDR1 is SEHNR, CDR2 FQNEAQ (reference sequence). The CDR3 has 17 residues. The CDR3 DNA is TGTGCCAGCAGCACGAGGGGACAGGGGGCGGCTAATGAAAAACTGTTTTTT. As protein: CASSTRGQGAANEKLFF.

The J gene is TRBJ1-1, the V gene TRBV5-1; 8 bases are a match to TRBD1. CDR3 length: 15 amino acids. CDR1 and CDR2 from the germline V gene are SGHRS and YFSETQ. After removal of 6 bases from V and 2 bases from J, the junction contained 9 bases not matched to a gene. In DNA, the CDR3 is TGCGCCAGCAAAAAACAACAGGGGGGAAACACTGAAGCTTTCTTT. As protein: CASKKQQGGNTEAFF.

This chain uses TRBV6-2 or TRBV6-3 with TRBJ2-2, with a weak D call TRBD2 (5 bases). This CDR3 is built from 17 residues. Germline lookup yields CDR1 MNHEY and CDR2 SVGEGT. Trimming left V 0 bases short and J 3 bases short, with 14 bases between. The CDR3 sequence is CASSYSIALADTGELFF. In DNA form, the CDR3 reads TGTGCCAGCAGTTACTCGATAGCGCTAGCCGACACCGGGGAGCTGTTTTTT.

V and J are TRBV6-5 and TRBJ1-5; D ambiguous. Trimming pared 7 bases from V and 7 bases from J, leaving 14 bases between. The length of the CDR3 is 13 residues. Germline V CDR1 and CDR2: MNHEY, SVGAGI. CDR3 loop: CASTLTGRQPQHF. The CDR3 region has the DNA TGTGCCAGCACTCTGACCGGCAGGCAGCCCCAGCATTTT.

The chain combines TRBV6-5 with TRBJ1-1, with 8 bases fitting TRBD1. V shed 6 bases, J shed 1 base, and the junction held 4 bases outside the gene matches. This CDR3 is built from 14 residues. The germline CDR1 and CDR2 sequences are MNHEY and SVGAGI. This CDR3 reads CASSTGGWNTEAFF. The CDR3 DNA reads as TGTGCCAGCAGCACAGGGGGTTGGAACACTGAAGCTTTCTTT.

The rearrangement links TRBV7-2 to TRBJ1-4, with 7 bases that match TRBD1. This CDR3 spans 15 amino acids. V trimming: 2 bases; J trimming: 8 bases; junction bases outside the gene matches: 8. Germline CDR1 is SGHTA and CDR2 is FQGNSA. The DNA for the CDR3 is TGTGCCAGCAGCTTAAGTCAGGGGGGCTCCGAAAAACTGTTTTTT. Translating gives CASSLSQGGSEKLFF.

This clone was seen a handful of times. This chain joins TRBV4-1 and TRBJ1-1; D unclear. From germline, CDR1 is MGHRA and CDR2 YSYEKL. There are 13 residues in the CDR3. With 4 bases removed from V and 4 bases from J, the gap between germline ends came to 10 bases. The CDR3 loop reads CASSRGVSTEAFF. The CDR3 DNA follows: TGCGCCAGCAGCCGAGGTGTTAGCACTGAAGCTTTCTTT.

The V call is TRBV7-8, the J call TRBJ1-5, with D possibly being TRBD1 (5 bases). Germline CDR1 SGHVS, CDR2 FQNEAQ. The CDR3 loop spans 15 amino acids. V was clipped by 1 base and J by 3 bases, with 10 bases between them. This chain's CDR3 is CASSLGGTTNQPQHF. CDR3 coding DNA: TGTGCCAGCAGCTTAGGGGGCACCACCAATCAGCCCCAGCATTTT. The full variable domain, rest sourced from reference TRBV7-8 and TRBJ1-5, is GAGVSQSPRYKVAKRGQDVALRCDPISGHVSLFWYQQALGQGPEFLTYFQNEAQLDKSGLPSDRFFAERPEGSVSTLKIQRTQQEDSAVYLCASSLGGTTNQPQHFGDGTRLSIL.